This entry describes one T cell receptor beta chain. Antigen specificity is unknown. The sample comes from a study of glioma-infiltrating T cells. The study, taken as a whole, reports: Tissue-blood divergence was below expectation in non-neoplastic patients, above in gliomas. CDR3 overlap between tissue and blood was very small.

CDR1 is MGHRA and CDR2 is YSYEKL in the germline V gene. The length of the CDR3 is 16 residues. Trimming shortened V by 0 bases and J by 4 bases, and 15 bases separated the two germline ends. TCR alpha and beta CDR3 regions were amplified from RNA using iRepertoire nested multiplex PCR. One-step reverse transcription and amplification started from approximately 100-400 ng of tissue mRNA or PBMC total RNA. MiXCR was run by TCRdb on the multiplex PCR reads, yielding one entry per CDR3 protein. The repertoire holds about 140,000 distinct CDR3 sequences, about 39% seen once, with roughly 20% in the top ten.

The sample taken for sequencing was glioma tissue, nonneoplastic brain tissue, or PBMCs (not recorded which). The J gene is TRBJ1-2, the V gene TRBV4-1; weak D call: TRBD1 (6 bases). This sequence was found in a human donor with low-grade glioma or glioblastoma, undergoing nonglioma brain surgery, or in good health (not recorded which). The CDR3 here is CASSQDRDNPTYGYTF. CDR3 sequence (DNA): TGCGCCAGCAGCCAAGACCGGGACAACCCTACCTATGGCTACACCTTC.